This is a list of T cell receptor beta chains from one sample in a study of T cell responses to AZD1222 COVID-19 vaccine. The protocol was immunoSEQ multiplex PCR, while the TCRdb copy is restricted to in-frame clones and leaves out a portion. The sample carries about 150,000 clones, approximately 86% recorded once. This material consisted of peripheral blood, taken 28 days after the second AZD1222 dose. The receptors originated from an adult who received the AZD1222 COVID-19 vaccine. CDR3s include the opening cysteine and the closing phenylalanine or tryptophan. A D gene is named only where the DNA matches it firmly. Expanded clones are given a class, and other clones once, few, many or no size at all.

clone size,V gene,D gene,J gene,CDR3 protein,CDR3 DNA
-,TRBV5-6,TRBD1,TRBJ1-5,CASSLNPGQGGQPQHF,TGTGCCAGCAGCTTAAATCCGGGGCAGGGGGGACAGCCCCAGCATTTT
-,TRBV6-5,-,TRBJ2-7,CASSPRGLAHEQYF,TGTGCCAGCAGCCCCAGGGGACTTGCCCACGAGCAGTACTTC
-,TRBV25-1,-,TRBJ1-6,CASSDSHREPPHSPLHF,TGTGCCAGCAGTGACTCCCATCGGGAACCGCCACATTCACCCCTCCACTTT
-,TRBV6-7,TRBD1,TRBJ1-2,CASSYSTGVYGYTF,TGTGCCAGCAGTTACTCGACAGGGGTCTATGGCTACACCTTC
-,TRBV7-9,TRBD1,TRBJ1-6,CASSSPGTGGYSPLHF,TGTGCCAGCAGCTCCCCTGGGACAGGGGGATATTCACCCCTCCACTTT
-,TRBV3-1/TRBV3-2,TRBD2,TRBJ2-1,CASRPWASGSLEQFF,TGTGCCAGCAGGCCCTGGGCTAGCGGGAGCCTTGAGCAGTTCTTC
-,TRBV10-3,-,TRBJ1-3,CAISASDSSGNTIYF,TGTGCCATCAGTGCGTCGGACAGCTCTGGAAACACCATATATTTT
-,TRBV18,TRBD1,TRBJ2-7,CASSGGTGPLEQYF,TGTGCCAGCTCAGGGGGGACAGGGCCCCTCGAGCAGTACTTC
-,TRBV2,-,TRBJ1-6,CASSEAGQLLNSPLHF,TGTGCCAGCAGTGAAGCGGGGCAGCTCCTAAATTCACCCCTCCACTTT
-,TRBV28,TRBD1,TRBJ1-5,CASSLPTGVRGNQPQHF,TGTGCCAGCAGTTTACCCACAGGGGTACGGGGCAATCAGCCCCAGCATTTT
-,TRBV5-1,-,TRBJ2-5,CASSFTSSYQETQYF,TGCGCCAGCAGCTTCACTAGCAGTTACCAAGAGACCCAGTACTTC
few,TRBV7-6,TRBD1,TRBJ1-4,CASSNVPGQQEKLFF,TGTGCCAGCAGCAACGTTCCGGGACAGCAGGAAAAACTGTTTTTT
-,TRBV28,-,TRBJ2-2,CASKVTIGQRTNTGELFF,TGTGCCAGCAAAGTTACCATTGGACAGCGGACGAACACCGGGGAGCTGTTTTTT
once,TRBV6-4,-,TRBJ2-3,CASSGGGGTDTQYF,TGTGCCAGCAGTGGAGGAGGCGGCACAGATACGCAGTATTTT
-,TRBV10-2,-,TRBJ1-5,CASCSQANQPQHF,TGCGCCAGCTGTAGTCAGGCTAATCAGCCCCAGCATTTT
once,TRBV20-1,-,TRBJ1-2,CSVGYGYTF,TGCAGTGTCGGCTATGGCTACACCTTC
-,TRBV9,-,TRBJ2-7,CASSADGYEQYF,TGTGCCAGCAGCGCAGACGGCTACGAGCAGTACTTC
-,TRBV7-8,TRBD2,TRBJ2-2,CASSLTSGRAGELFF,TGTGCCAGCAGCTTGACTAGCGGGAGGGCCGGGGAGCTGTTTTTT
-,TRBV11-2,-,TRBJ2-3,CASKGTDTQYF,TGTGCCAGCAAAGGCACAGATACGCAGTATTTT
-,TRBV3-1/TRBV3-2,TRBD2,TRBJ2-7,CASSQGRTSGMEEQYF,TGTGCCAGCAGCCAAGGCCGCACTAGCGGGATGGAAGAGCAGTACTTC
-,TRBV18,TRBD1,TRBJ2-7,CASSWGQYYEQYF,TGTGCCAGCTCATGGGGACAGTACTACGAGCAGTACTTC
-,TRBV19,-,TRBJ1-1,CASSIAVGTEAFF,TGTGCCAGTAGTATTGCAGTTGGGACTGAAGCTTTCTTT
-,TRBV2,TRBD2,TRBJ2-1,CASSEGLAGGPWNEQFF,TGTGCCAGCAGTGAGGGGTTAGCGGGAGGGCCTTGGAATGAGCAGTTCTTC
once,TRBV18,-,TRBJ1-5,CASSQSGGNQPQHF,TGTGCCAGCTCACAATCAGGGGGCAATCAGCCCCAGCATTTT
-,TRBV3-1/TRBV3-2,-,TRBJ1-6,CASRGVNSPLHF,TGTGCCAGCAGGGGGGTTAATTCACCCCTCCACTTT
-,TRBV6-5,TRBD1,TRBJ1-1,CASSSRGLNTEAFF,TGTGCCAGCAGTTCCAGGGGGTTGAACACTGAAGCTTTCTTT
-,TRBV4-1,-,TRBJ1-6,CASSQEGSRQYNSPLHF,TGCGCCAGCAGCCAAGAGGGCAGCCGGCAGTATAATTCACCCCTCCACTTT
-,TRBV25-1,-,TRBJ1-1,CASSESAENAEAFF,TGTGCCAGCAGTGAAAGCGCAGAAAACGCTGAAGCTTTCTTT
-,TRBV14,-,TRBJ2-7,CASMLKTYYEQYF,TGTGCCAGCATGTTGAAGACATACTACGAGCAGTACTTC
few,TRBV19,TRBD1,TRBJ1-4,CASSTPGQPKLFF,TGTGCCAGTAGTACCCCGGGACAGCCAAAACTGTTTTTT
-,TRBV5-1,-,TRBJ1-2,CASTQRDQTLGYGYTF,TGCGCCAGCACCCAAAGGGATCAGACATTGGGCTATGGCTACACCTTC
-,TRBV12-3/TRBV12-4,TRBD1,TRBJ2-2,CASGTGGELFF,TGTGCCAGCGGGACAGGCGGGGAGCTGTTTTTT
once,TRBV19,-,TRBJ1-2,CASSQRGGIYGYTF,TGTGCCAGTAGCCAAAGAGGGGGAATCTATGGCTACACCTTC
few,TRBV2,-,TRBJ1-3,CASRRQGNTIYF,TGTGCCAGCAGACGACAAGGAAACACCATATATTTT
-,TRBV29-1,TRBD1,TRBJ1-2,CSAVPPGQVANGYTF,TGCAGCGCCGTTCCCCCGGGACAGGTGGCTAACGGCTACACCTTC
-,TRBV24-1,-,TRBJ2-1,CATGNSGAGDEQFF,TGTGCCACCGGAAATAGTGGGGCCGGAGATGAGCAGTTCTTC
-,TRBV5-1,-,TRBJ2-3,CASSPVGSDTQYF,TGCGCCAGCAGCCCGGTCGGGTCAGATACGCAGTATTTT
-,TRBV10-3,TRBD1,TRBJ1-1,CAIRGQGENTEAFF,TGTGCCATCAGAGGACAGGGGGAGAACACTGAAGCTTTCTTT
-,TRBV7-9,-,TRBJ2-1,CASSLGYNEQFF,TGTGCCAGCAGCTTAGGGTACAATGAGCAGTTCTTC
-,TRBV4-1,TRBD2,TRBJ2-5,CASSQDQRGGLETQYF,TGCGCCAGCAGCCAAGATCAGCGGGGGGGCCTTGAGACCCAGTACTTC
-,TRBV11-3,TRBD2,TRBJ2-1,CASALSGGAYNEQFF,TGTGCCAGCGCACTTAGCGGGGGGGCCTACAATGAGCAGTTCTTC
few,TRBV28,-,TRBJ1-4,CASRSWGVVAEKLFF,TGTGCCAGCAGGTCCTGGGGGGTTGTTGCGGAAAAACTGTTTTTT
few,TRBV7-2,-,TRBJ1-1,CASSLGGEGFF,TGTGCCAGCAGCTTAGGGGGAGAAGGTTTCTTT
-,TRBV4-1,TRBD1,TRBJ2-7,CASSQGQGETYEQYF,TGCGCCAGCAGCCAAGGACAGGGGGAAACCTACGAGCAGTACTTC
-,TRBV4-2,-,TRBJ1-5,CASSFSHDQPQHF,TGTGCCAGCAGCTTTAGTCATGACCAGCCCCAGCATTTT
-,TRBV10-3,-,TRBJ2-1,CAISEGGASYNEQFF,TGTGCCATCAGTGAGGGGGGGGCCTCCTACAATGAGCAGTTCTTC
-,TRBV9,-,TRBJ1-6,CASSPLMDNSPLHF,TGTGCCAGCAGCCCCCTCATGGACAATTCACCCCTCCACTTT
-,TRBV12-2,-,TRBJ1-3,CASRFTGARGNTIYF,TGTGCAAGTCGCTTCACGGGGGCGAGGGGAAACACCATATATTTT
-,TRBV18,-,TRBJ2-7,CASSPPKGQDEQYF,TGTGCCAGCTCACCACCGAAAGGGCAGGACGAGCAGTACTTC
-,TRBV27,-,TRBJ1-2,CASSPAEYYGYTF,TGTGCCAGCAGCCCCGCCGAGTACTATGGCTACACCTTC
-,TRBV6-5,-,TRBJ1-1,CASSSPGGEAFF,TGTGCCAGCAGCTCCCCCGGGGGTGAAGCTTTCTTT
-,TRBV4-2,TRBD1,TRBJ1-1,CASSHETGWPEAFF,TGTGCCAGCAGCCACGAGACAGGGTGGCCTGAAGCTTTCTTT
few,TRBV4-1,-,TRBJ1-2,CASSQLGGGNYGYTF,TGCGCCAGCAGCCAGCTCGGTGGAGGGAACTATGGCTACACCTTC
-,TRBV11-3,-,TRBJ1-1,CASSWREEAFF,TGTGCCAGCAGCTGGAGGGAAGAAGCTTTCTTT